This TCR beta chain was found in a study of OX40 agonist ivuxolimab in advanced cancers. As for the study in general: Patients receiving dose escalation had hepatocellular carcinoma, melanoma, renal cell or head and neck cancer.

Baseline, cycle 4 day 1, and cycle 7 day 1 were the blood sampling points. V shed 6 bases and J shed 1 base, with 9 bases lying between them. From germline, CDR1 is SGHAT and CDR2 FQNNGV. The CDR3 covers 13 residues. Libraries were prepared by immunoSEQ multiplex PCR; TCRdb keeps only in-frame clonotypes and omits some of them. The data show tens of thousands of clones, with approximately 81% seen just once and around 5% held by the top ten. This sequence was found in an adult with an advanced solid tumor such as melanoma, head and neck, liver or kidney cancer. V and J are TRBV11-2 and TRBJ1-1, with D possibly being TRBD1 (6 bases). The sample consisted of CD4+ or CD8+ T cells sorted from blood, taken in a trial of the OX40 agonist ivuxolimab. The CDR3, as DNA: TGTGCCAGCAGACTACAGGGGAACACTGAAGCTTTCTTT. Protein: CASRLQGNTEAFF.